This T cell receptor (beta chain) was captured in a study of T cell responses to AZD1222 COVID-19 vaccine. Second doses were pooled across both intervals (about 4 or about 12 weeks). Measured with immunoSEQ multiplex PCR; TCRdb has only the in-frame clones, and not every one. The sample contains under 150,000 clones, nearly 95% of which appear only once. Trimming pared 0 bases from V and 0 bases from J, leaving 8 bases between. In germline, CDR1 is SEHNR, CDR2 FQNEAQ (reference sequence). The CDR3 contains 15 residues. This rearrangement joins TRBV7-9 to TRBJ1-2; D ambiguous. This TCR came from an adult who received the AZD1222 COVID-19 vaccine. This specimen was peripheral blood, taken 28 days after the second AZD1222 dose. In nucleotides, the CDR3 is TGTGCCAGCAGCTTAGCGCAGTGGGCTAACTATGGCTACACCTTC. It codes for CASSLAQWANYGYTF.